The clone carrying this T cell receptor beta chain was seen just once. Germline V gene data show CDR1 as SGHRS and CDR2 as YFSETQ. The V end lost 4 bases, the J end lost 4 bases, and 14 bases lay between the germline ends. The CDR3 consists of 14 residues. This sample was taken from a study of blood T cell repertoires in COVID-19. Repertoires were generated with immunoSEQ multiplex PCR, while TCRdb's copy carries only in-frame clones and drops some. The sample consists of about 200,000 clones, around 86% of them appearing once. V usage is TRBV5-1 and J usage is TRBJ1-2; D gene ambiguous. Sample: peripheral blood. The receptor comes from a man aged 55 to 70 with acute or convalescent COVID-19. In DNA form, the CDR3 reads TGCGCCAGCAGCGGTGAGGTACCCCCCTATGGCTACACCTTC. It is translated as CASSGEVPPYGYTF.